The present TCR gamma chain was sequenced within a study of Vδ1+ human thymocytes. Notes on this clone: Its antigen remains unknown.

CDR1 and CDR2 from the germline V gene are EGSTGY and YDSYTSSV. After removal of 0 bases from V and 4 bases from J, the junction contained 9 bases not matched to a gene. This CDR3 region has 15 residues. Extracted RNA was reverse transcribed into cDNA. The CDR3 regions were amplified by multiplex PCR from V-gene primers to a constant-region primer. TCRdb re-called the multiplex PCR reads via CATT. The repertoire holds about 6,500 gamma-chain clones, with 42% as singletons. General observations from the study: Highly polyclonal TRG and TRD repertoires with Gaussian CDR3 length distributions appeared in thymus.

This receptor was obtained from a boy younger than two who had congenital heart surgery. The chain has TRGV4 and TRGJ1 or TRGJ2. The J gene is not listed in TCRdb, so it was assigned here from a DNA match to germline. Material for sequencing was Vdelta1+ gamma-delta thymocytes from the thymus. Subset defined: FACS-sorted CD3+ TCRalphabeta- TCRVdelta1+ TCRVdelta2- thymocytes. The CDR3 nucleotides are TGTGCCACCTGGGATGGGCGGGGTTGGTATTATAAGAAACTCTTT. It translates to CATWDGRGWYYKKLF.